A single T cell receptor beta chain is shown here with its context. These data belong to a study of control samples from healthy donors and cancer patients. The CDR3 sequence is 15 residues long. CDR1 and CDR2 (germline): LNHNV, YYDKDF (reference sequence). Trimming cost V 0 bases and J 6 bases; bases outside gene matches: 2. Profiled with immunoSEQ multiplex PCR; TCRdb holds only in-frame clones, not every one. The sample holds 90,000 or so clones; around 86% are singletons and the top ten take roughly 1.2%. The sequenced material came from blood. The source of this sequence is a woman between 50 and 59 years old in good health. The chain is built from TRBV15 and TRBJ1-4, with 9 bases identical to TRBD1. In DNA form, the CDR3 reads TGTGCCACCAGCAGAGAACAGGGGGCCGATGAAAAACTGTTTTTT. It yields the protein CATSREQGADEKLFF.